Listed below are T cell receptor beta chains from one sample, sequenced in a study of metastatic and nonmetastatic thyroid tumors. MiXCR was used by TCRdb to re-call the PCR reads. The sample lists 15,000 or so clones, over 20% occurring once. The sample taken for sequencing was tumor tissue. These receptors all stem from a female donor with papillary thyroid cancer or a benign thyroid nodule (not recorded which). Some clones in this sample may be carry-over from other donors' samples. CDR3s include the opening cysteine and the closing phenylalanine or tryptophan. The D gene is left open where the match is weak. Size values are once, few and many counts, or a class for expanded clones, and some rows have none.

D gene	V gene	J gene	CDR3 length	clone size	CDR3 protein	CDR3 DNA
.	TRBV28	TRBJ1-3	16	large	CASSSYDLSSGNTIYF	TGTGCCAGCAGTTCCTATGACCTGAGCTCTGGAAACACCATATATTTT
.	TRBV20-1	TRBJ1-1	15	many	CSARVGESLNTEAFF	TGCAGTGCTAGAGTGGGGGAGTCCCTGAACACTGAAGCTTTCTTT
.	TRBV5-1	TRBJ2-3	15	many	CASSRRGGDTDTQYF	TGCGCCAGCAGTCGGAGAGGGGGAGACACAGATACGCAGTATTTT
.	TRBV6-1	TRBJ1-5	12	medium-sized	CASGGRDQPQHF	TGTGCCAGCGGGGGGCGTGATCAGCCCCAGCATTTT
TRBD2	TRBV5-1	TRBJ2-6	17	.	CARSWTSGSPGANVLTF	TGCGCCAGAAGTTGGACTAGTGGGAGCCCTGGGGCCAACGTCCTGACTTTC
.	TRBV5-4	TRBJ1-2	12	once	CASSAGPSGYTF	TGTGCCAGCAGCGCCGGTCCCAGTGGCTACACCTTC
.	TRBV7-9	TRBJ1-2	15	.	CASSFHDMGSYGYTF	TGTGCCAGCAGCTTCCATGACATGGGATCCTATGGCTACACCTTC
.	TRBV7-9	TRBJ1-1	14	many	CASSSTAGQRRAFF	TGTGCCAGCAGCTCAACGGCGGGGCAAAGAAGAGCTTTCTTT
.	TRBV20-1	TRBJ1-5	15	.	CSARGQQDSNQPQHF	TGCAGTGCTAGAGGTCAACAGGATAGCAATCAGCCCCAGCATTTT
.	TRBV29-1	TRBJ1-2	11	many	CSVVYGRGYTF	TGCAGCGTTGTGTACGGAAGAGGCTACACCTTC
TRBD2	TRBV11-3	TRBJ2-7	14	many	CASSPRSGSLGQYF	TGTGCCAGCAGCCCCAGGAGCGGGAGTCTCGGGCAGTACTTC
.	TRBV20-1	TRBJ1-4	16	few	CSTQKPTGTTNEKLFF	TGCAGTACCCAAAAGCCCACAGGGACAACTAATGAAAAACTGTTTTTT